This T cell receptor (beta chain) originates from a study of blood T cells in healthy people across ages. Study background: Capturing about one barcoded beta molecule per two T cells was achieved by template switching.

Unmatched junction bases numbered 7, after V lost 1 base and J lost 6 bases. In germline, CDR1 is SGHTA, CDR2 FQGNSA. The CDR3 loop spans 17 amino acids. Overall study results and limits: Aged donors had fewer naive CD4+ cells and lower diversity than long-lived donors. Estimates of total diversity, which came from one million sequenced T cells, were considered to be underestimates.

Primed by a sample-barcoded 5' primer and a J-beta primer mix, a second PCR proceeded for about 7 to 11 cycles. Each of the samples gave a minimum of 3 million paired-end reads that contained CDR3. TCRdb used MiXCR to reprocess the 5' RACE reads, holding one entry per CDR3 protein. The table records about 640,000 distinct CDR3 sequences, roughly 53% of them present only once. About this clonotype itself: Antigen unknown.

The chain couples TRBV7-2 to TRBJ1-6, with 9 bases identical to TRBD1. The TCR originated in a man aged 55 to 70 in good health. The material sequenced was blood. CDR3 nucleotides: TGTGCCAGCAGCTTAGGCATACCGGGACAGGGTAATTCACCCCTCCACTTT. Translating it yields CASSLGIPGQGNSPLHF. The variable domain in full, completed from reference TRBV7-2 and TRBJ1-6, reads GAGVSQSPSNKVTEKGKDVELRCDPISGHTALYWYRQSLGQGLEFLIYFQGNSAPDKSGLPSDRFSAERTGGSVSTLTIQRTQQEDSAVYLCASSLGIPGQGNSPLHFGNGTRLTVT.